This TCR gamma chain was found in a study of Vδ1+ human thymocytes. Study-wide points: Around 20% of thymic delta-chain sequences were Vdelta2, with few Vdelta3, unlike blood Vdelta1+ controls. Many TRG clonotypes were shared between donors; TRD repertoires were essentially private. In the thymus, TRG and TRD repertoires looked highly polyclonal with Gaussian CDR3 lengths.

After alphabeta T cell depletion, CD3+ Vdelta1+ Vdelta2- thymocytes were sorted. Between roughly 96% and 99.6% of sorted thymocytes were Vdelta1+. The CDR3 has 12 residues. J gave up 10 bases and V 0 bases, and 6 bases lay outside the gene matches. Germline V lookup: CDR1 EGSNGY, CDR2 YDSYNSKV. This clone was counted a few times. Its specificity is not known. Extracted RNA was reverse transcribed into cDNA. Pooled V-gene forward primers with one constant-region reverse primer generated the CDR3 amplicons by multiplex PCR. TCRdb processed the multiplex PCR reads again with the CATT caller. The sample contains tens of thousands of gamma-chain clones, 20% to 25% of which appear only once.

This rearrangement joins TRGV2 to TRGJ1 or TRGJ2. Input material: Vdelta1+ gamma-delta thymocytes from the thymus. The subset was: FACS-sorted CD3+ TCRalphabeta- TCRVdelta1+ TCRVdelta2- thymocytes. This receptor was identified in a girl less than two years old who had congenital heart surgery. The CDR3 reads CATWDGRTKKLF. The CDR3 region has the DNA TGTGCCACCTGGGACGGGCGAACCAAGAAACTCTTT.